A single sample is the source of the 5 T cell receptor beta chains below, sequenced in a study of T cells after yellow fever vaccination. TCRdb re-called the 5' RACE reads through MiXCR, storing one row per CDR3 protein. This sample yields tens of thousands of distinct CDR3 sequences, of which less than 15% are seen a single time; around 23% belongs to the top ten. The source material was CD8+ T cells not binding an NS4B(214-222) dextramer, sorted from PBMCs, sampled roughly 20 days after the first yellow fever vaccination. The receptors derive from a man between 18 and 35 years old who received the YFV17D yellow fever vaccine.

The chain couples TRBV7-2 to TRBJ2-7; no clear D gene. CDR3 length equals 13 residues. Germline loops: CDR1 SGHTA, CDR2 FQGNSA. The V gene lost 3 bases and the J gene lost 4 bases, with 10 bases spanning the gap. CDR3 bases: TGTGCCAGCAGCTTCGACCAACCGTACGAGCAGTACTTC. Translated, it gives CASSFDQPYEQYF.

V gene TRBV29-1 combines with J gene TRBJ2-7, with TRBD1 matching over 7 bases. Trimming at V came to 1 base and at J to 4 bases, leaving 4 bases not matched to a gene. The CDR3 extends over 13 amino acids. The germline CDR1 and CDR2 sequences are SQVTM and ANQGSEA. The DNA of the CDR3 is TGCAGCGTTGAAGGACAGGGTGGGTACGAGCAGTACTTC. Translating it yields CSVEGQGGYEQYF.

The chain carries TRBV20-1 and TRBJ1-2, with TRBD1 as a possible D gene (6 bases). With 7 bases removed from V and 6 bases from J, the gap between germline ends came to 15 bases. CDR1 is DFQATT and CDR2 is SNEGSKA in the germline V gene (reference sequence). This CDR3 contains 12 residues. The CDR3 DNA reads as TGCAGTGTCAGAGGGGGGGCCCATGGCTACACCTTC. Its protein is CSVRGGAHGYTF.

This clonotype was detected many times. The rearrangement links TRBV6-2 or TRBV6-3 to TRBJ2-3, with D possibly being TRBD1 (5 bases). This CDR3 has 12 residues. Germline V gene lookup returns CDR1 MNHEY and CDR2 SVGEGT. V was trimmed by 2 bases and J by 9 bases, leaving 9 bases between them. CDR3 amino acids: CASSYRGPTQYF. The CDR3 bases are TGTGCCAGCAGTTACAGGGGTCCAACGCAGTATTTT.

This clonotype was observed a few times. This CDR3 is CATSIGPSGYEQYF. CDR3 DNA: TGTGCCACCAGCATAGGCCCTAGCGGCTACGAGCAGTACTTC. The chain uses TRBV15 and TRBJ2-7; 7 bases map to TRBD2. CDR1 and CDR2 from the germline V gene are LNHNV and YYDKDF (reference sequence). J gave up 3 bases and V 4 bases, and 6 bases lay outside the gene matches. CDR3 length equals 14 residues.